The 22 T cell receptor beta chains below all came from one sample that was sequenced in a study of T cells after yellow fever vaccination. TCRdb passed the 5' RACE reads through MiXCR, listing each CDR3 protein once. The data contain roughly 96,000 distinct CDR3 sequences, about 8.4% of them seen just once; the ten biggest clones take up roughly 17%. This material consisted of CD8+ T cells not binding an NS4B(214-222) dextramer, sorted from PBMCs, taken less than 18 days after the first yellow fever vaccination. Receptor source: a man between 18 and 29 years old who received the YFV17D yellow fever vaccine.

The rearrangement uses TRBV12-3 or TRBV12-4 and TRBJ1-1, with D perhaps matching TRBD1 (6 bases). V was pared by 2 bases and J by 8 bases, with 12 bases between. This CDR3 has 13 amino acids. CDR3 sequence reads: CASSLLGGSEAFF. The CDR3 DNA sequence: TGTGCCAGCAGTTTACTAGGGGGTTCAGAAGCTTTCTTT.

This clonotype was detected a few times. The genes are TRBV10-3 and TRBJ2-5, with 12 bases aligning to TRBD2. The germline CDR1 and CDR2 sequences are ENHRY and SYGVKD. This CDR3 spans 15 amino acids. V was pared by 8 bases and J by 1 base, with 5 bases of the junction left unmatched. The CDR3 loop reads CAISGLAGTQETQYF. The CDR3 DNA sequence: TGTGCCATCTCGGGACTAGCGGGTACCCAAGAGACCCAGTACTTC.

The chain is built from TRBV29-1 and TRBJ2-5; 9 bases align to TRBD2. V lost 3 bases, J lost 4 bases, and 9 bases stayed unmatched. The CDR3 length is 15 residues. Germline V gene sequence: CDR1 SQVTM, CDR2 ANQGSEA. CDR3 sequence: CSVDSAGGRRETQYF. In DNA, the CDR3 is TGCAGCGTTGATTCGGCGGGGGGGCGCCGAGAGACCCAGTACTTC.

The J gene is TRBJ1-4, the V gene TRBV7-8; D unresolved. This CDR3 region has 15 residues. CDR1 and CDR2 from the germline V gene are SGHVS and FQNEAQ. V dropped 3 bases and J dropped 10 bases, with 18 bases sitting between them. Here the CDR3 reads CASSFSSDPPVKLFF. The DNA for the CDR3 is TGTGCCAGCAGCTTTAGTTCCGATCCCCCTGTAAAACTGTTTTTT. Together with reference TRBV7-8 and TRBJ1-4, the CDR3 gives the full variable domain: GAGVSQSPRYKVAKRGQDVALRCDPISGHVSLFWYQQALGQGPEFLTYFQNEAQLDKSGLPSDRFFAERPEGSVSTLKIQRTQQEDSAVYLCASSFSSDPPVKLFFGSGTQLSVL.

This clonotype was counted between two and nine times. The genes are TRBV6-2 or TRBV6-3 and TRBJ2-7; maybe TRBD1 (5 bases). CDR1 is MNHEY, CDR2 SVGEGT, per germline. The V and J ends lost 8 bases and 3 bases respectively, with 14 bases between them. The length of the CDR3 is 13 residues. The CDR3 loop reads CASALGEDYEQYF. The DNA of the CDR3 is TGTGCCAGCGCTCTAGGGGAAGACTACGAGCAGTACTTC.

This chain links TRBV4-1 with TRBJ2-7; 9 positions match TRBD2. The CDR3 is 17 residues long. V lost 5 bases to trimming and J lost 3 bases; unmatched junction nucleotides: 14. Per germline, CDR1 MGHRA and CDR2 YSYEKL. This chain's CDR3 is CASSFRFSGGTIYEQYF. CDR3 DNA: TGCGCCAGCAGCTTCCGATTTAGCGGGGGAACGATCTACGAGCAGTACTTC.

This clonotype turned up a few times. The chain joins TRBV18 to TRBJ2-5; 7 bases line up with TRBD2. The CDR3 is made up of 17 amino acids. The germline gives CDR1 KGHSH, CDR2 LQKENI. V shed 0 bases and J 1 base; nucleotides not matched to a gene: 8. The CDR3 sequence is CASSPPQRGWRQETQYF. In DNA form, the CDR3 reads TGTGCCAGCTCACCACCCCAGCGGGGTTGGCGCCAAGAGACCCAGTACTTC.

This clonotype was counted many times. J is TRBJ2-7 and V is TRBV12-3 or TRBV12-4; perhaps TRBD2 as D (6 bases). V was pared by 3 bases and J by 2 bases, with 8 bases between. This CDR3 comprises 13 residues. CDR3 amino acids: CASSLGLTYEQYF. The CDR3 DNA is TGTGCCAGCAGTTTGGGACTGACCTACGAGCAGTACTTC.

V is TRBV29-1 and J is TRBJ2-3, with D possibly matching TRBD1 (5 bases). CDR1 SQVTM and CDR2 ANQGSEA come from the germline V gene. The V gene lost 0 bases and the J gene lost 7 bases, with 8 bases spanning the gap. The CDR3 sequence is 12 residues long. As DNA, the CDR3 is TGCAGCGTTGAAGATCAGGGCTATACGCAGTATTTT. Protein sequence: CSVEDQGYTQYF.

This clonotype was found a few times. The chain is built from TRBV28 and TRBJ2-5; D unresolved. V lost 6 bases and J 2 bases, leaving 19 bases between the germline ends. Germline V lookup: CDR1 MDHEN, CDR2 SYDVKM. CDR3 length: 16 residues. CDR3 region: CASRSARPITQETQYF. The CDR3 coding sequence is TGTGCCAGCAGGAGTGCCCGACCGATCACTCAAGAGACCCAGTACTTC.

This clonotype was counted ten times or more. At one end, the junction sequence differs from germline, possibly due to a read error. The J gene is TRBJ2-3, the V gene TRBV7-9, with unresolved D. The CDR3 is 12 residues long. Germline V gene sequence: CDR1 SEHNR, CDR2 FQNEAQ (reference sequence). The CDR3 DNA reads as TGCGCCAGCAGCTTTCGTGCAGATACGCAGTATTTT. Translated, it gives CASSFRADTQYF.

V usage is TRBV5-5 and J usage is TRBJ2-5; 7 positions match TRBD2. V shed 0 bases, J shed 5 bases, and the junction held 7 bases outside the gene matches. The CDR3 totals 15 residues. In germline, CDR1 is SGHKS, CDR2 YYEKEE (reference sequence). In DNA form, the CDR3 reads TGTGCCAGCAGCTTGGATGTTGCGCGGGGGGAGACCCAGTACTTC. The encoded protein is CASSLDVARGETQYF.

The J gene is TRBJ2-7, the V gene TRBV11-2; tentatively, D is TRBD1 or TRBD2 (5 bases each). Germline-derived CDR1 and CDR2 are SGHAT and FQNNGV. This CDR3 region has 15 residues. V lost 5 bases and J lost 4, with 18 bases in between. CDR3 loop: CASSTMGEILYEQYF. CDR3 coding DNA: TGTGCCAGCAGCACCATGGGGGAGATACTATACGAGCAGTACTTC.

The CDR3 DNA is TGTGCCAGTAGTATTTCGATTGGAAATGAGCAGTTCTTC. Translated: CASSISIGNEQFF. The chain links TRBV19 to TRBJ2-1; D ambiguous. The CDR3 extends over 13 amino acids. Trimming removed 3 bases from V and 7 bases from J, with 10 bases in between. Per the germline V gene, CDR1 is LNHDA and CDR2 is SQIVND (reference sequence).

This clonotype has a count of ten or more. This chain links TRBV6-6 with TRBJ2-3; tentative D call: TRBD1 (5 bases). The CDR3 sequence is 13 residues long. Between the trimmed V and J ends, which lost 0 bases and 4 bases, there was a span of 5 bases. The germline V gene has CDR1 MNHNY and CDR2 SVGAGI (reference sequence). CDR3 bases: TGTGCCAGCAGTTACTCGACAGCAGATACGCAGTATTTT. It is translated as CASSYSTADTQYF.

The rearrangement links TRBV3-1 to TRBJ2-3; perhaps TRBD2 as D (5 bases). Looked up from germline, CDR1 is LGHDT and CDR2 is YNNKEL (reference sequence). V was clipped by 1 base and J by 3 bases, with 11 bases between them. The CDR3 has 15 amino acids. CDR3 residues: CASSQVPEVTDTQYF. The CDR3 coding sequence is TGTGCCAGCAGCCAAGTTCCGGAGGTGACAGATACGCAGTATTTT.

This clonotype was observed a few times. The chain uses TRBV29-1 and TRBJ1-2; D not certain. Between the trimmed V and J ends, which lost 2 bases and 8 bases, there was a span of 9 bases. Germline V gene sequence: CDR1 SQVTM, CDR2 ANQGSEA. The CDR3 has 11 amino acids. CDR3 protein: CSVEQETGYTF. The CDR3 region has the DNA TGCAGCGTTGAACAGGAGACAGGCTACACCTTC.

The sample holds many counts of this clonotype. The chain combines TRBV12-3 or TRBV12-4 with TRBJ2-4; D not certain. This CDR3 has 18 residues. The ends were cut back, 3 bases at V and 0 bases at J, with 18 bases in the middle. The CDR3 DNA reads TGTGCCAGCAGTTTTGGTTCTGCTTTGGAGATAGCCAAAAACATTCAGTACTTC. Translated, it gives CASSFGSALEIAKNIQYF.

This clonotype showed up just a few times. The chain has TRBV6-2 or TRBV6-3 and TRBJ1-6; D is uncertain. The CDR3 length is 15 residues. V lost 2 bases and J 6 bases, leaving 11 bases between the germline ends. CDR1 MNHEY and CDR2 SVGEGT come from the germline V gene. The CDR3 spells CASSYLGIGNSPLHF. The CDR3 DNA follows: TGTGCCAGCAGTTACCTCGGAATAGGTAATTCACCCCTCCACTTT.

J is TRBJ2-2 and V is TRBV6-5; 9 bases fit TRBD2. The CDR3 consists of 15 residues. Trimming cost V 6 bases and J 2 bases; bases outside gene matches: 4. Germline-derived CDR1 and CDR2 are MNHEY and SVGAGI. Here the CDR3 reads CASSLAGANTGELFF. The CDR3 DNA is TGTGCCAGCAGCTTAGCGGGGGCCAACACCGGGGAGCTGTTTTTT.

This clonotype was picked up a small number of times. This CDR3 is CASRDRWSNQPQHF. The CDR3 bases are TGTGCCAGCAGGGACCGTTGGAGCAATCAGCCCCAGCATTTT. The chain combines TRBV19 with TRBJ1-5, with a weak D call TRBD1 (5 bases). V was trimmed by 9 bases and J by 1 base, leaving 13 bases between them. This CDR3 is 14 amino acids long. Germline CDR1 LNHDA, CDR2 SQIVND (reference sequence).

This clonotype was detected only a few times. V and J are TRBV29-1 and TRBJ2-1; TRBD2 aligns across 7 bases. CDR1 and CDR2 (germline): SQVTM, ANQGSEA. V lost 5 bases to trimming and J lost 0 bases; unmatched junction nucleotides: 10. The CDR3 contains 16 residues. The CDR3 region is CSVYYSGGSSYNEQFF. The CDR3 DNA is TGCAGCGTTTACTACTCGGGGGGTAGCTCCTACAATGAGCAGTTCTTC.